These 13 T cell receptor beta chains were all obtained from the same sample, sequenced in a study of cytomegalovirus exposure and HLA in healthy donors. Both 60 Vbeta primers and 13 Jbeta primers went into the PCR. Assay used: immunoSEQ multiplex PCR; TCRdb lists only in-frame clones, some missing. The sample has about 160,000 clones, approximately 86% seen once. Sequencing was carried out using PBMCs. Receptors were obtained from a woman aged 18 to 35 in good health and CMV-seronegative.

This chain links TRBV5-6 with TRBJ2-1, with 10 nucleotides matching TRBD2. The CDR3 totals 15 residues. V was pared by 0 bases and J by 9 bases, with 6 bases of the junction left unmatched. Germline loops: CDR1 SGHDT, CDR2 YYEEEE. CDR3 amino acids: CASSLVAGGRSEQFF. DNA of the CDR3: TGTGCCAGCAGCTTGGTAGCGGGGGGCAGGAGTGAGCAGTTCTTC.

The chain couples TRBV5-1 to TRBJ2-5; 11 bases are shared with TRBD1. The V segment lost 4 bases and the J segment 4 bases; nucleotides outside the gene matches: 9. Germline CDR1 SGHRS, CDR2 YFSETQ. CDR3 length equals 16 residues. The CDR3 sequence: CASSPGQGAYGETQYF. The DNA of the CDR3 is TGCGCCAGCAGCCCCGGACAGGGGGCGTATGGAGAGACCCAGTACTTC.

This rearrangement joins TRBV28 to TRBJ1-6; D call uncertain. The germline CDR1 and CDR2 sequences are MDHEN and SYDVKM. The CDR3 has 14 residues. V dropped 6 bases and J dropped 0 bases, with 6 bases sitting between them. CDR3 sequence: CASRPSSYNSPLHF. CDR3 bases: TGTGCCAGCAGGCCGAGCTCCTATAATTCACCCCTCCACTTT.

The chain links TRBV7-9 to TRBJ1-3; no clear D. Germline V gene lookup returns CDR1 SEHNR and CDR2 FQNEAQ (reference sequence). V was shortened by 3 bases and J by 3 bases, with 6 bases between the two germline ends. The CDR3 is 13 amino acids. CDR3 sequence reads: CASSFVGGNTIYF. CDR3 nucleotide sequence: TGTGCCAGCAGCTTCGTCGGTGGAAACACCATATATTTT.

Worth noting for this clone: Other DNA sequences within the sample encode an identical CDR3. This CDR3 is CASSLRGYSNQPQHF. CDR3 nucleotides: TGTGCCAGCAGTTTAAGAGGGTATAGCAATCAGCCCCAGCATTTT. The chain recombines TRBV28 with TRBJ1-5; D gene uncertain. The germline CDR1 and CDR2 sequences are MDHEN and SYDVKM. V lost 2 bases and J 0 bases, leaving 8 bases between the germline ends. This CDR3 comprises 15 residues.

J is TRBJ2-3 and V is TRBV6-4; maybe TRBD1 (6 bases). The CDR3 is 17 amino acids. V lost 0 bases to trimming and J lost 3 bases, with 16 bases between them. CDR1 and CDR2 (germline): MRHNA, SNTAGT. CDR3 sequence: CASSDSIFRGSTDTQYF. DNA for the CDR3: TGTGCCAGCAGTGACTCGATTTTCAGGGGAAGTACAGATACGCAGTATTTT.

This rearrangement joins TRBV7-8 to TRBJ2-5; 9 positions match TRBD1. The J call is in doubt because the DNA end fits TRBJ2-7 better. The CDR3 runs to 14 residues. The germline gives CDR1 SGHVS, CDR2 FQNEAQ. The CDR3 here is CASSYGTGQTEQYF. The CDR3 DNA reads TGTGCCAGCAGCTATGGGACAGGGCAAACCGAGCAGTACTTC.

The chain joins TRBV28 to TRBJ2-7; 9 nucleotides align to TRBD1. Trimming at V came to 3 bases and at J to 7 bases, leaving 7 bases not matched to a gene. The CDR3 spans 14 residues. Germline CDR1 is MDHEN and CDR2 is SYDVKM. The CDR3 is CASSLRGTGREQYF. CDR3 coding DNA: TGTGCCAGCAGTTTGCGAGGGACAGGGCGTGAGCAGTACTTC.

The CDR3 here is CATSRDRTANYGYTF. CDR3 in DNA: TGTGCCACCAGCAGAGATAGGACAGCCAACTATGGCTACACCTTC. This sequence joins TRBV15 and TRBJ1-2, with a tentative D call TRBD1 (6 bases). The CDR3 contains 15 residues. Germline V gives CDR1 LNHNV, CDR2 YYDKDF (reference sequence). V dropped 0 bases and J dropped 2 bases, with 10 bases sitting between them.

V and J are TRBV13 and TRBJ1-2; D is possibly TRBD1 (5 bases). Germline CDR1 is PRHDT and CDR2 is FYEKMQ (reference sequence). This CDR3 has 17 amino acids. Trimming took off 3 bases at V and 2 bases at J, with 19 bases between the two ends. This CDR3 reads CASSLGQAPIPNYGYTF. The CDR3 DNA reads as TGTGCCAGCAGCTTGGGGCAAGCCCCGATTCCGAACTATGGCTACACCTTC.

The rearrangement links TRBV27 to TRBJ2-1; 8 bases align to TRBD1. J lost 0 bases, V lost 6 bases, and 4 bases had no gene match. The CDR3 runs to 15 residues. Looked up from germline, CDR1 is MNHEY and CDR2 is SMNVEV (reference sequence). CDR3 DNA: TGTGCCAGCAGCTCCAGGGGGCCCTCCTACAATGAGCAGTTCTTC. The encoded protein is CASSSRGPSYNEQFF.

V and J are TRBV19 and TRBJ2-1; possibly TRBD1 for D (6 bases). Germline loops: CDR1 LNHDA, CDR2 SQIVND (reference sequence). The CDR3 consists of 15 residues. V lost 3 bases to trimming and J lost 2 bases, with 11 bases between them. The CDR3 is CASSIGTRTYNEQFF. CDR3 coding DNA: TGTGCCAGTAGTATCGGGACACGAACCTACAATGAGCAGTTCTTC.

The V call is TRBV28, the J call TRBJ2-7; D is perhaps TRBD1 (5 bases). CDR3 length: 14 residues. V was trimmed by 8 bases and J by 4 bases, leaving 18 bases between them. From germline, CDR1 is MDHEN and CDR2 SYDVKM. In DNA, the CDR3 is TGTGCCAGCTTATCTCAGGGCAGCCCTTACGAGCAGTACTTC. As protein: CASLSQGSPYEQYF.